This T cell receptor beta chain was captured by sequencing in a study of T cell changes during pregnancy in multiple sclerosis. The length of the CDR3 is 17 residues. Unmatched junction bases numbered 8, after V lost 3 bases and J lost 0 bases. The germline CDR1 and CDR2 sequences are SGHRS and YFSETQ. This table comes from immunoSEQ multiplex PCR, and its TCRdb copy is limited to in-frame clones, with some not included. The data contain tens of thousands of clones, around 90% of them singletons. The TCR originated in a female donor with multiple sclerosis, enrolled in a pregnancy study. Material: peripheral blood, obtained before pregnancy. The chain recombines TRBV5-1 with TRBJ1-4; 7 nucleotides line up with TRBD1. The chain's CDR3 is CASSWTGTAATNEKLFF. The CDR3 region has the DNA TGCGCCAGCAGCTGGACCGGGACAGCTGCAACTAATGAAAAACTGTTTTTT.